This T cell receptor beta chain came from a study of shared clonotypes between healthy human individuals. Findings and limits, study-wide: Donor scarcity curtailed the genetic and exposure-history diversity represented herein.

Sorted-subset replicate PCR reactions contained 200 to 250 ng DNA, corresponding to some 29,000 T cell genomes. Data came from immunoSEQ multiplex PCR; TCRdb stores just in-frame clones and leaves some out. The sample holds around 2,000,000 clones; over 85% are singletons and the top ten take 0.13%. This clone appeared once. Its antigen remains unknown. Memory CD4+ cells were the fraction left after CD45RA+ naive selection. Specimen: naive CD4+ T cells sorted from blood. Subset denoted: CD45RA+ positively selected. The clonotype was recovered from a young man in good health.

This CDR3 reads CAWITQGSGELFF. Written as DNA, the CDR3 is TGTGCCTGGATTACACAGGGTAGCGGGGAGCTGTTTTTT. The chain uses TRBV30 and TRBJ2-2, with D possibly TRBD1 on 6 matching bases. The CDR3 covers 13 residues. Germline-derived CDR1 and CDR2 are GTSNPN and SVGIG (reference sequence). Between the trimmed V and J ends, which lost 4 bases and 7 bases, there was a span of 13 bases.